The 8 T cell receptor beta chains reported below all come from one sample, sequenced in a study of shared clonotypes between healthy human individuals. Sequencing used immunoSEQ multiplex PCR; TCRdb keeps in-frame clones, though not all of them. The table lists hundreds of thousands of clones, around 95% of them singletons, with about 0.11% in the top ten. CD8 cells regarded as naive lacked CD45RO, were positively chosen for CCR7, and omitted terminally differentiated effector memory CD45RA+ cells. Material: naive CD8+ T cells sorted from blood. Source of these receptors: a woman aged 25 to 45 in good health.

The genes are TRBV19 and TRBJ1-3; D gene unclear. The length of the CDR3 is 14 residues. Looked up from germline, CDR1 is LNHDA and CDR2 is SQIVND (reference sequence). V was clipped by 3 bases and J by 2 bases, with 8 bases between them. CDR3 bases: TGTGCCAGTAGTATGCGGCCCGCTGGAAACACCATATATTTT. Translating it yields CASSMRPAGNTIYF.

This rearrangement joins TRBV5-1 to TRBJ1-3, with 10 bases aligning to TRBD1. The CDR3 runs 16 residues. V lost 0 bases and J lost 3; bases outside the gene matches: 3. Per germline, CDR1 SGHRS and CDR2 YFSETQ. The CDR3, as DNA: TGCGCCAGCAGCTTGGCAGGACAGGGGGATGGAAACACCATATATTTT. Translation: CASSLAGQGDGNTIYF.

The rearrangement uses TRBV27 and TRBJ1-1; TRBD1 aligns across 8 bases. The CDR3 is made up of 17 amino acids. Trimming took 5 bases from V and 3 from J; bases not matched to a gene: 14. Germline V gene data show CDR1 as MNHEY and CDR2 as SMNVEV (reference sequence). The CDR3 region is CASSPQGEGIRDTEAFF. The CDR3 DNA reads as TGTGCCAGCAGTCCACAGGGGGAAGGTATTCGTGACACTGAAGCTTTCTTT.

The CDR3 DNA reads TGCGCCAGCAGCCAAGGGGGGGATTACACTGAAGCTTTCTTT. Translating it yields CASSQGGDYTEAFF. The genes are TRBV4-1 and TRBJ1-1; a possible D gene is TRBD1 (5 bases). The CDR3 loop spans 14 amino acids. Germline CDR1 MGHRA, CDR2 YSYEKL. The V gene lost 1 base and the J gene lost 3 bases, with 9 bases spanning the gap.

The chain couples TRBV7-9 to TRBJ2-7; D is perhaps TRBD1 (5 bases). V lost 8 bases and J lost 4, with 21 bases in between. The CDR3 is made up of 15 amino acids. Germline-derived CDR1 and CDR2 are SEHNR and FQNEAQ (reference sequence). The CDR3 sequence is CASADFLGPGYEQYF. CDR3 DNA sequence: TGTGCCAGCGCGGATTTCCTGGGGCCCGGGTACGAGCAGTACTTC.

This clone was seen a handful of times. V gene TRBV30 combines with J gene TRBJ2-1; TRBD1 matches at 7 bases. The CDR3 extends over 13 amino acids. Germline trimming cut 3 bases from V and 5 bases from J; bases unmatched to any gene: 4. Germline V gene lookup returns CDR1 GTSNPN and CDR2 SVGIG (reference sequence). The DNA for the CDR3 is TGTGCCTGGAGCTGGACAGGTAACAATGAGCAGTTCTTC. Translating gives CAWSWTGNNEQFF.

The V and J genes are TRBV11-2 and TRBJ2-3, with D unclear. CDR1 is SGHAT and CDR2 is FQNNGV in the germline V gene. This CDR3 is 13 amino acids long. The V end was cut by 5 bases, the J end by 1 base, with 7 bases between. CDR3 residues: CASSPDGTDTQYF. CDR3 coding DNA: TGTGCCAGCAGCCCGGACGGCACAGATACGCAGTATTTT.

Comments on this clone: The identical CDR3 is also encoded by other nucleotide sequences in the sample. CDR3 nucleotides: TGTGCCAGTAGTCCCGGGACAAGCTACGAGCAGTACTTC. Translated, it gives CASSPGTSYEQYF. The chain recombines TRBV19 with TRBJ2-7; possible D gene TRBD1, 6 bases. This CDR3 contains 13 residues. V was trimmed by 5 bases and J by 3 bases, leaving 11 bases between them. The V gene's germline CDR1 is LNHDA and CDR2 SQIVND (reference sequence).